These 21 T cell receptor beta chains were sequenced from one sample in a study of cytomegalovirus exposure and HLA in healthy donors (TCRdb year 2017). The library was built by means of the immunoSEQ multiplex PCR assay. For the multiplex PCR, a mixture combining 60 forward primers for TCR Vbeta segments and 13 reverse primers for TCR Jbeta segments was used. Sourced from immuneACCESS, this table was stored by TCRdb with only in-frame sequences that have V and J called. A share of the clones is absent; for the studies checked, an unresolved V gene accounts for under half, and the remainder has no known explanation. The sample data list 100,000 to 150,000 clones, and approximately 81% of these were observed just once. The top ten clones comprise around 0.7% of the sample. The sequencing sample was made of PBMCs. These receptors came from a man aged 18 to 30 in good health and CMV-seronegative.

This sequence joins TRBV7-9 and TRBJ2-2; TRBD2 is a possible D gene (6 bases). Deletions cut 6 bases from V and 1 base from J, with 18 bases between. Germline lookup yields CDR1 SEHNR and CDR2 FQNEAQ (reference sequence). This CDR3 is built from 17 residues. CDR3 region: CASSGFQGLVNTGELFF. In DNA, the CDR3 is TGTGCCAGCAGTGGGTTTCAGGGACTGGTGAACACCGGGGAGCTGTTTTTT.

The rearrangement links TRBV5-6 to TRBJ1-4; D perhaps matches TRBD1 (5 bases). V dropped 4 bases and J dropped 4 bases, with 11 bases sitting between them. The CDR3 length is 14 residues. The germline V gene encodes CDR1 SGHDT and CDR2 YYEEEE. CDR3 loop: CASSLRQFNEKLFF. CDR3 bases: TGTGCCAGCAGCCTCAGACAGTTTAATGAAAAACTGTTTTTT.

V and J are TRBV5-1 and TRBJ2-3; 7 bases are a match to TRBD2. Germline CDR1 reads SGHRS; CDR2 reads YFSETQ. The CDR3 is made up of 15 amino acids. Trimming cost V 2 bases and J 2 bases; bases outside gene matches: 5. The CDR3 loop reads CASSLAGPSTDTQYF. CDR3 nucleotides: TGCGCCAGCAGCTTAGCGGGGCCTTCCACAGATACGCAGTATTTT.

This chain connects TRBV5-1 to TRBJ1-3; D gene unclear. V dropped 4 bases and J dropped 3 bases, with 8 bases sitting between them. This CDR3 comprises 13 residues. Per germline, CDR1 SGHRS and CDR2 YFSETQ. CDR3 bases: TGCGCCAGCAGCGAAAGAGTTGGAAACACCATATATTTT. It is translated as CASSERVGNTIYF.

The chain has TRBV11-2 and TRBJ2-7, with D perhaps matching TRBD2 (6 bases). The V end was cut by 4 bases, the J end by 4 bases, with 17 bases between. CDR3 length: 15 residues. Looked up from germline, CDR1 is SGHAT and CDR2 is FQNNGV. The CDR3 loop reads CASSSTAEGPYEQYF. The DNA for the CDR3 is TGTGCCAGCAGCTCCACCGCGGAGGGCCCTTACGAGCAGTACTTC.

The gene calls are TRBV7-2 and TRBJ2-7; tentatively, D is TRBD1 (6 bases). The germline CDR1 and CDR2 sequences are SGHTA and FQGNSA. This CDR3 contains 14 residues. V lost 3 bases and J lost 1, with 10 bases in between. The DNA of the CDR3 is TGTGCCAGCAGCTTGGGGGCTACATCCTACGAGCAGTACTTC. Its protein product is CASSLGATSYEQYF.

The CDR3 DNA follows: TGTGCCAGCAGAAAGACTAGCGGGGGGGCCGGGCAGTACTTC. The encoded protein is CASRKTSGGAGQYF. The chain combines TRBV6-5 with TRBJ2-7; TRBD2 agrees at 14 bases. The V gene's germline CDR1 is MNHEY and CDR2 SVGAGI. The CDR3 is 14 residues long. With V trimmed by 6 bases and J by 9 bases, 7 bases remained unmatched.

The J gene is TRBJ2-6, the V gene TRBV5-6; D remains ambiguous. The germline V gene encodes CDR1 SGHDT and CDR2 YYEEEE. V lost 2 bases, J lost 1 base, and 7 bases lay in between. The CDR3 is 15 amino acids. The CDR3 nucleotides read TGTGCCAGCAGCTTCAGAGGATCTGGGGCCAACGTCCTGACTTTC. Amino acids: CASSFRGSGANVLTF.

The chain couples TRBV30 to TRBJ1-1; maybe TRBD1 (5 bases). The germline CDR1 and CDR2 sequences are GTSNPN and SVGIG (reference sequence). CDR3 length: 12 residues. The V end lost 0 bases, the J end lost 3 bases, and 5 bases lay between the germline ends. In DNA, the CDR3 is TGTGCCTGGAGTGTAGGGGACACTGAAGCTTTCTTT. Translation: CAWSVGDTEAFF.

The chain is built from TRBV5-4 and TRBJ1-1; D may be TRBD1 (6 bases). Germline assignment: CDR1 SGHNT and CDR2 YYREEE (reference sequence). Trimming left V 1 base short and J 4 bases short, with 14 bases between. The CDR3 is made up of 15 amino acids. The CDR3 DNA reads TGTGCCAGCAGCTTGAAGGGGAAGGGGGTCACTGAAGCTTTCTTT. Translation gives CASSLKGKGVTEAFF.

The rearrangement joins TRBV29-1 to TRBJ2-1, with D maybe TRBD1 (5 bases). Germline values: CDR1 SQVTM, CDR2 ANQGSEA. Trimming cost V 1 base and J 9 bases, with 7 bases left between them. The CDR3 sequence is 11 residues long. The CDR3 region is CSVEGRGEQFF. The CDR3 region has the DNA TGCAGCGTTGAAGGTAGGGGTGAGCAGTTCTTC.

The chain couples TRBV7-9 to TRBJ2-1, with TRBD2 matching over 9 bases. With 7 bases clipped from V and 10 bases from J, the junction kept 11 bases outside the gene matches. CDR3 size: 14 residues. In germline, CDR1 is SEHNR, CDR2 FQNEAQ (reference sequence). In nucleotides, the CDR3 is TGTGCCAGCACCACAGCTAGCGGGGCCGGCGAGCAGTTCTTC. It yields the protein CASTTASGAGEQFF. The whole variable domain, filled in from reference TRBV7-9 and TRBJ2-1, reads DTGVSQNPRHKITKRGQNVTFRCDPISEHNRLYWYRQTLGQGPEFLTYFQNEAQLEKSRLLSDRFSAERPKGSFSTLEIQRTEQGDSAMYLCASTTASGAGEQFFGPGTRLTVL.

V usage is TRBV7-9 and J usage is TRBJ2-5; maybe TRBD2 (6 bases). The CDR3 runs to 16 residues. Germline V gene data show CDR1 as SEHNR and CDR2 as FQNEAQ (reference sequence). Trimming cost V 2 bases and J 2 bases, with 15 bases left between them. The CDR3 DNA reads TGTGCCAGCAGCTTATGGCGGGGAAATCAACAAGAGACCCAGTACTTC. As protein: CASSLWRGNQQETQYF.

The V gene is TRBV4-1, the J gene TRBJ1-4; 8 nucleotides agree with TRBD1. Losses at the gene ends were 4 bases for V and 8 bases for J; bases not matched to a gene: 3. There are 13 residues in the CDR3. The germline gives CDR1 MGHRA, CDR2 YSYEKL. The CDR3 nucleotides are TGCGCCAGCAGCCCCGGACAGGGCGAAAAACTGTTTTTT. Its translation is CASSPGQGEKLFF.

This chain connects TRBV7-8 to TRBJ1-6, with 10 positions matching TRBD1. CDR3 length: 18 residues. Germline V gene sequence: CDR1 SGHVS, CDR2 FQNEAQ. V lost 8 bases, J lost 2 bases, and 12 bases stayed unmatched. CDR3 sequence (DNA): TGTGCCAGCGGGGGGGACAGGGGCGTCACCCCCTATAATTCACCCCTCCACTTT. Protein product: CASGGDRGVTPYNSPLHF.

The CDR3 spells CASSLGGTVDEQFF. In nucleotides, the CDR3 is TGTGCCAGCAGCTTAGGAGGGACAGTCGATGAGCAGTTCTTC. The rearrangement uses TRBV7-6 and TRBJ2-1; 7 bases map to TRBD1. Germline assignment: CDR1 SGHVS and CDR2 FNYEAQ. Trimming cost V 1 base and J 8 bases; bases outside gene matches: 5. CDR3 size: 14 residues.

The genes are TRBV6-5 and TRBJ2-7, with 7 bases lining up with TRBD1. Germline-derived CDR1 and CDR2 are MNHEY and SVGAGI. The trim removed 0 bases at V and 3 bases at J, leaving 5 bases unmatched. The CDR3 extends over 15 amino acids. Here the CDR3 DNA reads TGTGCCAGCAGTTACTCGGGGACAGAAATCTACGAGCAGTACTTC. The encoded protein is CASSYSGTEIYEQYF.

The J gene is TRBJ2-1, the V gene TRBV30; TRBD2 agrees at 7 bases. Per germline, CDR1 GTSNPN and CDR2 SVGIG (reference sequence). The V and J ends lost 2 bases and 3 bases, in that order; junction bases with no gene match: 7. The CDR3 contains 15 residues. The CDR3 is CAWSSRGTIYNEQFF. The CDR3 nucleotides are TGTGCCTGGAGTTCTCGCGGGACTATCTACAATGAGCAGTTCTTC.

This clone was seen a handful of times. DNA for the CDR3: TGTGCCAGCAGCGGACTGGACTACGAGCAGTACTTC. Translated, it gives CASSGLDYEQYF. V usage is TRBV6-6 and J usage is TRBJ2-7; D might be TRBD2 (5 bases). V lost 6 bases and J 3 bases, leaving 9 bases between the germline ends. Germline loops: CDR1 MNHNY, CDR2 SVGAGI (reference sequence). The CDR3 spans 12 residues.

The rearrangement joins TRBV4-2 to TRBJ2-7, with a weak D call TRBD1 (5 bases). Trimming removed 4 bases from V and 1 base from J, with 17 bases in between. Germline assignment: CDR1 LGHNA and CDR2 YNFKEQ. The CDR3 is 16 amino acids. The DNA of the CDR3 is TGTGCCAGCAGCCTTCGAACAGGTATGGGGTCCTACGAGCAGTACTTC. Protein: CASSLRTGMGSYEQYF.

The rearrangement links TRBV30 to TRBJ1-5, with 7 nucleotides matching TRBD1. Germline V lookup: CDR1 GTSNPN, CDR2 SVGIG (reference sequence). The trim removed 0 bases at V and 4 bases at J, leaving 6 bases unmatched. The CDR3 runs 15 residues. CDR3 sequence reads: CAWSVNRGRNQPQHF. CDR3 DNA sequence: TGTGCCTGGAGTGTTAACAGGGGAAGGAATCAGCCCCAGCATTTT.